This T cell receptor beta chain was obtained from a study of a mutant IDH1 vaccine in newly diagnosed glioma. Study at large: The study started vaccination 4-6 weeks after radiotherapy alone, or with temozolomide cycles. Treated patients had a mean age of around 40 years and a sex split that was roughly 62% male and approximately 40% female.

The protocol was immunoSEQ multiplex PCR, while the TCRdb copy is restricted to in-frame clones and leaves out a portion. The sample has approximately 60,000 clones, roughly 81% seen once. Concerning this clone: What it recognizes is unknown.

Time point of the sample: week 23, last vaccination. Every vaccine dose comprised 300 ug of mutant IDH1 20-mer peptide plus topical imiquimod. The germline gives CDR1 SGHTA, CDR2 FQGNSA. The CDR3 has 18 amino acids. J gave up 3 bases and V 2 bases, and 7 bases lay outside the gene matches. This receptor was identified in a woman aged 40 to 49 with glioma. Some clones in this sample may be carry-over from other donors' samples. This chain joins TRBV7-2 and TRBJ2-6; 10 nucleotides line up with TRBD2. Sample: PBMCs, taken from a glioma patient whose treatment included an IDH1 peptide vaccine. The CDR3 DNA reads TGTGCCAGCAGCTTATTAGCGGGGGGTATGGATGGGGCCAACGTCCTGACTTTC. Translated: CASSLLAGGMDGANVLTF.